This is a list of T cell receptor beta chains from one sample in a study of control samples from healthy donors and cancer patients. TCRdb keeps only in-frame clones here, not all; method: immunoSEQ multiplex PCR. The sample includes 95,000 to 150,000 clones, 87% of them seen just once. The sequenced sample consisted of blood. All receptors come from a man younger than 45 in good health. The CDR3 runs from the conserved cysteine through the conserved F or W. D genes are given only for firm matches. A clone size is listed for some rows: how often the clone was seen (once, few, many), or a class if it is expanded.

size	D	V	J	CDR3	DNA
NA	NA	TRBV7-9	TRBJ1-2	CASSDHVYGYTF	TGTGCCAGCAGCGATCACGTCTATGGCTACACCTTC
NA	NA	TRBV4-1	TRBJ1-2	CASSQVGRGAIMRGYTF	TGCGCCAGCAGCCAAGTTGGCAGGGGCGCGATTATGAGGGGCTACACCTTC
NA	NA	TRBV25-1	TRBJ1-2	CASSERDRQHGYTF	TGTGCCAGCAGTGAAAGAGACCGCCAGCATGGCTACACCTTC
NA	NA	TRBV6-1	TRBJ1-5	CASSEGAGQPQHF	TGTGCCAGCAGTGAAGGGGCGGGTCAGCCCCAGCATTTT
NA	NA	TRBV27	TRBJ1-1	CASSLTENTEAFF	TGTGCCAGCAGTTTGACAGAAAACACTGAAGCTTTCTTT
NA	TRBD1	TRBV2	TRBJ1-1	CASGQGMNTEAFF	TGTGCCAGCGGACAGGGGATGAACACTGAAGCTTTCTTT
NA	NA	TRBV30	TRBJ1-1	CAWRGGGVNTEAFF	TGTGCCTGGAGGGGTGGAGGGGTTAACACTGAAGCTTTCTTT
NA	NA	TRBV7-2	TRBJ2-7	CASSLASGVGYEQYF	TGTGCCAGCAGCTTAGCTTCAGGGGTGGGCTACGAGCAGTACTTC
NA	NA	TRBV5-1	TRBJ1-1	CASSLEGNTEAFF	TGCGCCAGCAGCTTGGAGGGCAACACTGAAGCTTTCTTT
NA	TRBD1	TRBV11-2	TRBJ1-1	CASSLWDRSMNTEAFF	TGTGCCAGCAGCTTATGGGACAGGAGTATGAACACTGAAGCTTTCTTT
NA	NA	TRBV7-6	TRBJ1-5	CASSRTEHQPQHF	TGTGCCAGCAGCCGGACAGAACATCAGCCCCAGCATTTT
NA	TRBD1	TRBV19	TRBJ1-6	CASSPYGTDNSPLHF	TGTGCCAGTAGTCCCTACGGGACAGATAATTCACCCCTCCACTTT
once	NA	TRBV27	TRBJ1-1	CASSRPSLGYTEAFF	TGTGCCAGCAGTCGGCCCTCCTTGGGGTACACTGAAGCTTTCTTT
NA	NA	TRBV4-1	TRBJ1-5	CASSHGGAGQPQHF	TGCGCCAGCAGCCATGGGGGAGCAGGTCAGCCCCAGCATTTT
NA	TRBD1	TRBV5-1	TRBJ1-4	CASSLIPGQLSTSNEKLFF	TGCGCCAGCAGCTTGATTCCGGGACAGCTATCGACGAGTAATGAAAAACTGTTTTTT
NA	NA	TRBV6-5	TRBJ2-5	CASSYSPGVQETQYF	TGTGCCAGCAGTTACTCGCCAGGGGTCCAAGAGACCCAGTACTTC
NA	NA	TRBV5-6	TRBJ2-2	CASSLRSRSNTGELFF	TGTGCCAGCAGCTTGAGATCTCGATCGAACACCGGGGAGCTGTTTTTT
NA	NA	TRBV5-5	TRBJ2-2	CASSFRVNTGELFF	TGTGCCAGCAGCTTTCGGGTGAACACCGGGGAGCTGTTTTTT
NA	NA	TRBV3-1/TRBV3-2	TRBJ2-2	CASSQRVSGELFF	TGTGCCAGCAGCCAACGAGTTTCCGGGGAGCTGTTTTTT
NA	TRBD1	TRBV10-3	TRBJ2-1	CAISGATGGNNEQFF	TGTGCCATCAGTGGGGCTACAGGGGGTAACAATGAGCAGTTCTTC
NA	NA	TRBV5-1	TRBJ2-2	CASSLDPANTGELFF	TGCGCCAGCAGCTTGGATCCCGCGAACACCGGGGAGCTGTTTTTT
NA	NA	TRBV7-2	TRBJ1-3	CASGRIGERNTIYF	TGTGCCAGCGGGCGGATAGGGGAAAGGAACACCATATATTTT
NA	TRBD2	TRBV7-3	TRBJ2-2	CASSLMRGANTGELFF	TGTGCCAGCAGCTTAATGCGGGGGGCGAACACCGGGGAGCTGTTTTTT
NA	NA	TRBV19	TRBJ2-1	CASSIGPDNEQFF	TGTGCCAGTAGTATAGGTCCGGATAATGAGCAGTTCTTC
NA	TRBD2	TRBV29-1	TRBJ2-7	CSVEGAGFYEQYF	TGCAGCGTTGAGGGAGCGGGGTTCTACGAGCAGTACTTC
NA	TRBD1	TRBV10-3	TRBJ1-1	CAISEPDRDAFF	TGTGCCATCAGTGAACCCGACAGGGACGCTTTCTTT
NA	NA	TRBV2	TRBJ2-3	CASSGFGSPRADTQYF	TGTGCCAGCAGTGGATTCGGGTCGCCGAGGGCAGATACGCAGTATTTT
NA	NA	TRBV6-2/TRBV6-3	TRBJ1-5	CASSYAGTNQPQHF	TGTGCCAGCAGTTATGCGGGGACCAATCAGCCCCAGCATTTT
NA	TRBD1	TRBV10-3	TRBJ1-3	CAISPGQDPSGNTIYF	TGTGCCATCAGTCCGGGACAGGACCCTTCTGGAAACACCATATATTTT
few	TRBD1	TRBV10-1	TRBJ1-1	CASSPVDRGPRAEAFF	TGCGCCAGCAGCCCAGTGGACAGGGGGCCTAGAGCTGAAGCTTTCTTT
NA	NA	TRBV10-2	TRBJ2-1	CASSLGTEQFF	TGCGCCAGCAGTTTAGGGACAGAGCAGTTCTTC
once	NA	TRBV11-2	TRBJ2-6	CASTFSGANVLTF	TGTGCCAGCACCTTCTCTGGGGCCAACGTCCTGACTTTC
NA	NA	TRBV29-1	TRBJ2-7	CSVAQGVGEQYF	TGCAGCGTTGCACAGGGAGTTGGAGAGCAGTACTTC
NA	NA	TRBV10-1	TRBJ1-2	CASSADANYGYTF	TGCGCCAGCAGTGCTGACGCGAACTATGGCTACACCTTC
NA	NA	TRBV4-1	TRBJ2-5	CASSQALYQETQYF	TGCGCCAGCAGCCAAGCATTGTACCAAGAGACCCAGTACTTC
few	TRBD1	TRBV2	TRBJ1-5	CASSFTGDQPQHF	TGTGCCAGCAGTTTCACAGGGGATCAGCCCCAGCATTTT
NA	NA	TRBV5-1	TRBJ2-1	CASSLEAGAYNEQFF	TGCGCCAGCAGCTTGGAGGCAGGGGCGTACAATGAGCAGTTCTTC
NA	NA	TRBV12-3/TRBV12-4	TRBJ1-1	CASSLKGYYQAFF	TGTGCCAGCAGTTTAAAGGGGTATTACCAAGCTTTCTTT
many	NA	TRBV19	TRBJ1-6	CASSPGGAGSPLHF	TGTGCCAGTAGCCCCGGAGGGGCCGGTTCACCCCTCCACTTT
NA	NA	TRBV4-1	TRBJ2-5	CASSLYEQAKETQYF	TGCGCCAGCAGCCTCTATGAGCAGGCTAAAGAGACCCAGTACTTC
NA	NA	TRBV6-1	TRBJ1-2	CASSEGRENYGYTF	TGTGCCAGCAGTGAAGGCAGGGAGAACTATGGCTACACCTTC
NA	NA	TRBV25-1	TRBJ2-7	CASSEYPSRGAEQYF	TGTGCCAGCAGTGAATACCCGAGCAGAGGGGCAGAGCAGTACTTC
NA	TRBD1	TRBV2	TRBJ1-6	CASSLAGGANNSPLHF	TGTGCCAGCAGTCTGGCAGGGGGGGCAAATAATTCACCCCTCCACTTT
medium-sized	NA	TRBV6-4	TRBJ1-1	CASSEQPNTEAFF	TGTGCCAGCAGTGAACAGCCGAACACTGAAGCTTTCTTT
NA	TRBD2	TRBV4-2	TRBJ2-5	CASSQLAASGGPGTQYF	TGTGCCAGCAGCCAATTGGCGGCTAGCGGGGGCCCCGGGACCCAGTACTTC
NA	TRBD2	TRBV10-3	TRBJ2-1	CAISEGTSGGALDNEQFF	TGTGCCATCAGTGAGGGGACTAGCGGGGGGGCATTGGACAATGAGCAGTTCTTC